The clone carrying this T cell receptor (beta chain) has a count of ten or more. The antigen is undetermined. Each TCR transcript was tagged with a 10-nucleotide random UMI during 5'RACE. TCRdb called the 5' RACE reads again in MiXCR, with one record for every CDR3 protein. The sample records about 38,000 distinct CDR3 sequences, around a tenth being singletons. V lost 0 bases and J lost 2; bases outside the gene matches: 0. This CDR3 is built from 14 residues. The germline V gene has CDR1 SGDLS and CDR2 YYNGEE. These data originate in a study of neurological immune-mediated disorders. Findings and limits, study-wide: CDR3 amino acid sequences of expanded clones were not shared across subjects, a result suggesting private repertoires in all groups.

The specimen was CD4+ T cells from blood. V gene TRBV9 combines with J gene TRBJ1-2; TRBD1 matches at 8 bases. The clonotype comes from a woman aged 25 to 45 with HTLV-1-associated myelopathy (HAM/TSP). CDR3 loop: CASSVGQGNYGYTF. In nucleotides, the CDR3 is TGTGCCAGCAGCGTAGGACAGGGGAACTATGGCTACACCTTC. The full variable domain, rest sourced from reference TRBV9 and TRBJ1-2, is DSGVTQTPKHLITATGQRVTLRCSPRSGDLSVYWYQQSLDQGLQFLIQYYNGEERAKGNILERFSAQQFPDLHSELNLSSLELGDSALYFCASSVGQGNYGYTFGSGTRLTVV.